A selection of T cell receptor beta chains follows, all from one sample in a study of T cell responses to AZD1222 COVID-19 vaccine. Sequenced by immunoSEQ multiplex PCR; TCRdb stores in-frame clones only, minus some. The sample lists roughly 150,000 clones; 92% were seen once. The sequenced sample was peripheral blood, obtained on day 0 of AZD1222 vaccination. These receptors all come from an adult in good health. CDR3s include the opening cysteine and the closing phenylalanine or tryptophan. The D gene is left open where the match is weak. Expanded clones get a size class; other rows say once, few or many, or leave the size out.

>TRBV30|.|TRBJ1-2|14|.
TGTGCCTGGAGTCAACCGGGCTCCACATATGGCTACACCTTC
CAWSQPGSTYGYTF
>TRBV7-9|.|TRBJ1-1|13|.
TGTGCCAGCAGCCAGTACCAGGGTTCGGGAGCTTTCTTT
CASSQYQGSGAFF
>TRBV7-2|.|TRBJ2-7|14|TRBD1
TGTGCCAGCAGCCCACGGGACAGTCGGTACGAGCAGTACTTC
CASSPRDSRYEQYF
>TRBV19|.|TRBJ1-1|12|.
TGTGCCAGTAGTAACCCCCCGGGGCAGGCTTTCTTT
CASSNPPGQAFF
>TRBV2|.|TRBJ2-7|12|.
TGTGCCAGCAGGGAGGGGGGCTACGAGCAGTACTTC
CASREGGYEQYF
>TRBV6-2/TRBV6-3|.|TRBJ2-5|14|.
TGTGCCAGCAGTTACATTGGTGGTCAAGAGACCCAGTACTTC
CASSYIGGQETQYF
>TRBV30|.|TRBJ1-5|12|.
TGTGCCTGGAGTGTTGTCGCTGGGCCCCAGCATTTT
CAWSVVAGPQHF
>TRBV6-1|.|TRBJ2-2|18|.
TGTGCCAGCAGTGAATGGTGGGGGGTTCAATGGAACACCGGGGAGCTGTTTTTT
CASSEWWGVQWNTGELFF
>TRBV5-5|.|TRBJ2-7|13|.
TGTGCCAGCAGCGCTAGGGTTGTCGACGAGCAGTACTTC
CASSARVVDEQYF
>TRBV5-6|.|TRBJ1-3|15|TRBD1
TGTGCCAGCAACCAGGGGGCCAACTCTGGAAACACCATATATTTT
CASNQGANSGNTIYF
>TRBV5-6|.|TRBJ2-5|13|.
TGTGCCAGCAGCGATGGGCTCCTAGAGACCCAGTACTTC
CASSDGLLETQYF
>TRBV10-3|.|TRBJ2-5|13|TRBD2
TGTGCCATCGCCTGGCGGGGGAAAGAGACCCAGTACTTC
CAIAWRGKETQYF
>TRBV7-2|.|TRBJ2-1|13|.
TGTGCCAGCAGCTTAGGGCCGGACAATGAGCAGTTCTTC
CASSLGPDNEQFF
>TRBV30|.|TRBJ2-7|14|.
TGTGCCTGGACCCCCTGGGAGGGGGCGAGGGAGCAGTACTTC
CAWTPWEGAREQYF
>TRBV18|.|TRBJ1-1|20|.
TGTGCCAGCTCACGAACCGGGACAAGCGAGCGGGAGGTTATGAACACTGAAGCTTTCTTT
CASSRTGTSEREVMNTEAFF
>TRBV3-1/TRBV3-2|.|TRBJ1-5|15|TRBD1
TGTGCCAGCAGTCGGGGACAGGGTAGCAATCAGCCCCAGCATTTT
CASSRGQGSNQPQHF
>TRBV30|.|TRBJ2-1|15|TRBD2
TGTGCCTGGAGTCGCCTAGCGGGACCCTACAATGAGCAGTTCTTC
CAWSRLAGPYNEQFF
>TRBV9|.|TRBJ2-3|14|.
TGTGCCAGCAGCGTTGGTTTAGCCACAGATACGCAGTATTTT
CASSVGLATDTQYF
>TRBV27|.|TRBJ2-7|14|TRBD2
TGTGCCAGCAGTTTTGGCGGGGGGGCCTACGAGCAGTACTTC
CASSFGGGAYEQYF
>TRBV11-3|.|TRBJ1-1|13|.
TGTGCCAGCAGCCGTCGGATGGGCACTGAAGCTTTCTTT
CASSRRMGTEAFF
>TRBV7-2|.|TRBJ1-2|16|.
TGTGCCAGCAGCTTAACTTGGACAGCCTCTAACTATGGCTACACCTTC
CASSLTWTASNYGYTF
>TRBV6-5|.|TRBJ2-5|15|TRBD1
TGTGCCAGCAGTTACTCGACAGGGGGGGGAGAGACCCAGTACTTC
CASSYSTGGGETQYF
>TRBV29-1|.|TRBJ1-3|14|.
TGCAGCGTTGGAGGGGGGGCGGTTGGAAACACCATATATTTT
CSVGGGAVGNTIYF
>TRBV6-6|.|TRBJ2-7|12|.
TGTGCCAGCAGGGACTTCGCCTACGAGCAGTACTTC
CASRDFAYEQYF
>TRBV5-4|.|TRBJ2-6|16|.
TGTGCCAGCAGCTCGATCCCTTACTCCGGGGCCAACGTCCTGACTTTC
CASSSIPYSGANVLTF
>TRBV7-2|.|TRBJ1-2|14|.
TGTGCCAGCAGCCCAACTGGATCGGAGGGTGGCTACACCTTC
CASSPTGSEGGYTF
>TRBV28|.|TRBJ1-2|15|.
TGTGCCAGCAGTCCCTGGAGGGTTTCGGGCTATGGCTACACCTTC
CASSPWRVSGYGYTF
>TRBV9|.|TRBJ1-5|15|.
TGTGCCAGCAGCGAGGGGGTCTATAGCAATCAGCCCCAGCATTTT
CASSEGVYSNQPQHF
>TRBV4-3|.|TRBJ1-2|13|.
TGCGCCAGCAGCCAAGATAGGAGCTATGGCTACACCTTC
CASSQDRSYGYTF
>TRBV5-1|.|TRBJ1-6|15|TRBD1
TGCGCCAGCAGCTTGGACAGGGGCGCCAATTCACCCCTCCACTTT
CASSLDRGANSPLHF
>TRBV28|.|TRBJ1-2|15|.
TGTGCCAGCAGTTTAGAGAAAGGGGGGCACTATGGCTACACCTTC
CASSLEKGGHYGYTF
>TRBV30|.|TRBJ1-2|14|.
TGTGCCTGGTCCCAGGACGTAGCTAACTATGGCTACACCTTC
CAWSQDVANYGYTF
>TRBV3-1/TRBV3-2|.|TRBJ2-7|11|.
TGTGCCAGCAGCCAAGTCGCAGAGCAGTACTTC
CASSQVAEQYF
>TRBV3-1/TRBV3-2|.|TRBJ2-3|15|TRBD2
TGTGCCAGCAGCTTCGAGCGGGAGCACACAGATACGCAGTATTTT
CASSFEREHTDTQYF
>TRBV3-1/TRBV3-2|.|TRBJ1-2|13|TRBD1
TGTGCCAGCAGCCATCACCGGGACAGTTACTACACCTTC
CASSHHRDSYYTF
>TRBV29-1|.|TRBJ2-5|17|TRBD2
TGCAGCGTTCGAGGACTAGCTGGTATGTCTCGGGGAGAGACCCAGTACTTC
CSVRGLAGMSRGETQYF
>TRBV30|.|TRBJ2-1|13|.
TGTGCCTGCGGTACGGTTGCCTTCAATGAGCAGTTCTTC
CACGTVAFNEQFF
>TRBV10-2|.|TRBJ2-1|15|.
TGCGCCAGCAGGAGATGGGACACGGACTACAATGAGCAGTTCTTC
CASRRWDTDYNEQFF
>TRBV27|.|TRBJ1-2|16|TRBD1
TGTGCCAGCAGTTTAGTGGGACAGGGTACCAACTATGGCTACACCTTC
CASSLVGQGTNYGYTF
>TRBV9|.|TRBJ1-2|17|TRBD1
TGTGCCAGCAGCGTAGTTTTCGAGGATGGGACAGGGGATGGCTACACCTTC
CASSVVFEDGTGDGYTF
>TRBV19|.|TRBJ1-5|12|.
TGTGCCAGTAGTATGAAGGGTGGGCCCCAGCATTTT
CASSMKGGPQHF
>TRBV10-3|.|TRBJ2-1|15|.
TGTGCCATCAGTGCACTGGGAAAGTCCTACAATGAGCAGTTCTTC
CAISALGKSYNEQFF
>TRBV25-1|.|TRBJ1-1|15|TRBD1
TGTGCCAGCAGTGACCCGACAGGGGGCATCACTGAAGCTTTCTTT
CASSDPTGGITEAFF
>TRBV7-3|.|TRBJ2-7|14|.
TGTGCCAGCAGCTCCCAGGGAGGACCCTACGAGCAGTACTTC
CASSSQGGPYEQYF
>TRBV6-5|.|TRBJ2-7|14|.
TGTGCCAGCAGTTACGGCAGCCTCCGATACGAGCAGTACTTC
CASSYGSLRYEQYF
>TRBV4-1|once|TRBJ1-2|14|TRBD1
TGCGCCAGCAGCGGCCGGGACAGGGGGAATGGCTACACCTTC
CASSGRDRGNGYTF
>TRBV27|.|TRBJ1-3|13|.
TGTGCCAGCAGTTTATCGGGTGGAAACACCATATATTTT
CASSLSGGNTIYF
>TRBV7-6|.|TRBJ2-1|15|.
TGTGCCAGCAGCTTAGCAAGGACCTCCTACAATGAGCAGTTCTTC
CASSLARTSYNEQFF
>TRBV7-8|.|TRBJ2-3|15|TRBD2
TGTGCCAGCAGCCAAACTAGCGGGGGTACAGATACGCAGTATTTT
CASSQTSGGTDTQYF
>TRBV28|once|TRBJ1-1|16|.
TGTGCCAGCAGTTTAGGGGGTGCAGGGTCAAACACTGAAGCTTTCTTT
CASSLGGAGSNTEAFF
>TRBV2|.|TRBJ2-7|16|TRBD2
TGTGCCAGCAGTGGCGGACTAGCGGGAGGGCTCTACGAGCAGTACTTC
CASSGGLAGGLYEQYF
>TRBV28|.|TRBJ2-7|12|.
TGTGCCAGCAGCGAACTCTCCTACGAGCAGTACTTC
CASSELSYEQYF